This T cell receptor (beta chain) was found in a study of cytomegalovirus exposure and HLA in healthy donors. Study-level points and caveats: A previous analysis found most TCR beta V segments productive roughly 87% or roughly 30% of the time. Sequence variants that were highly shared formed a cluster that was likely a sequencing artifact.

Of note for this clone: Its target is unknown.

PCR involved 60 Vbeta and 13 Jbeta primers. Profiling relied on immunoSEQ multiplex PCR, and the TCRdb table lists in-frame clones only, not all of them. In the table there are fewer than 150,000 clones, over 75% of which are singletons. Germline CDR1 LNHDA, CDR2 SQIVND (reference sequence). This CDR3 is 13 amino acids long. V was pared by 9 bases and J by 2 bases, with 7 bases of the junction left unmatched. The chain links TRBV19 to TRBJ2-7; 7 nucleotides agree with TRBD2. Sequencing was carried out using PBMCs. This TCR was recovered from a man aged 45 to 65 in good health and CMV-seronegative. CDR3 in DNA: TGTGCCAGCTCCTCGACTAGCACCTACGAGCAGTACTTC. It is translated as CASSSTSTYEQYF.